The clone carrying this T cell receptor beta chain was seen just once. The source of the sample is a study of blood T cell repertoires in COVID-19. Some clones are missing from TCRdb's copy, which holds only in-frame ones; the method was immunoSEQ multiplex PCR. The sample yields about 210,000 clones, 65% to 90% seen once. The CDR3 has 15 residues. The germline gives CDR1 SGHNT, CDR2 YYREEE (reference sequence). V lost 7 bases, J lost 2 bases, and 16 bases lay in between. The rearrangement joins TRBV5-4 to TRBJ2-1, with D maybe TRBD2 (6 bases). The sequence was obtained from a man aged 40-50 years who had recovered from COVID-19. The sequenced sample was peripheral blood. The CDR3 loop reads CASRVRAGPYNEQFF. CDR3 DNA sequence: TGTGCCAGCCGCGTCCGGGCGGGACCCTACAATGAGCAGTTCTTC.